This entry lists 28 T cell receptor beta chains sequenced from one sample in a study of spatial heterogeneity in lung cancer (dated by TCRdb to the late 2010s). The protocol used for the library was 5' RACE. Instrument used: NextSeq 500. The public reads were quality trimmed at Q25 with fastp and then assembled into clones with MiXCR by TCRdb, keeping productive beta chains. Every CDR3 protein is listed once, alongside the most common genes and DNA of its rows. The sample profile shows around 9,300 distinct CDR3 sequences; approximately 58% of them were found once. The top ten constitute 25% to 35% of the sample. The meaning of the sample's time point label: sample taken at primary tumor resection. Summary of the overall study and its limitations: The tumor nonsynonymous mutation count correlated with the number of expanded alpha and beta TCRs within the tumor.

These receptors are not linked to any known antigen. Here the sequenced sample was lung tumor tissue, taken at surgery. The source is a female donor with early-stage non-small cell lung cancer.

With respect to this clonotype: This beta chain turned up in a library designed for alpha chains; as an off-target read, its abundance says little. The chain uses TRBV5-1 and TRBJ2-7; 9 bases fit TRBD1. The CDR3 totals 14 residues. The V gene's germline CDR1 is SGHRS and CDR2 YFSETQ. Trimming at V came to 4 bases and at J to 2 bases, leaving 4 bases not matched to a gene. In nucleotides, the CDR3 is TGCGCCAGCAGCATCGGACAGGGGCCCTACGAGCAGTACTTC. It is translated as CASSIGQGPYEQYF.

Sample share makes this clonotype medium-sized (0.01 to 0.1%). This beta chain was picked up by a library intended for alpha chains and is off target, so its count carries little meaning. V gene TRBV7-8 combines with J gene TRBJ2-3; no firm D call. V lost 2 bases and J lost 4, with 4 bases in between. This CDR3 region has 12 residues. Germline V gives CDR1 SGHVS, CDR2 FQNEAQ. CDR3 DNA: TGTGCCAGCAGCTTAACGGCAGATACGCAGTATTTT. Amino acids: CASSLTADTQYF.

A word on this clonotype: This beta chain is a stray read from a library made for alpha chains; its abundance is not meaningful. The chain has TRBV18 and TRBJ1-1, with TRBD1 matching over 9 bases. From germline, CDR1 is KGHSH and CDR2 LQKENI. J gave up 5 bases and V 5 bases, and 9 bases lay outside the gene matches. The CDR3 is 15 amino acids. The CDR3 protein is CASSSRGQGDTEAFF. In nucleotides, the CDR3 is TGTGCCAGCTCAAGCAGGGGACAGGGAGATACTGAAGCTTTCTTT.

A word on this clonotype: In a library made to pick up alpha chains, this beta chain is a stray read with a size that means little. V usage is TRBV6-5 and J usage is TRBJ1-1, with no clear D. The CDR3 runs 14 residues. V shed 2 bases and J shed 2 bases, with 9 bases lying between them. From germline, CDR1 is MNHEY and CDR2 SVGAGI. The CDR3, as DNA: TGTGCCAGCAGTTACCATACGGATAACACTGAAGCTTTCTTT. Residues: CASSYHTDNTEAFF.

In this sample, this clonotype turned up a few times. This beta chain represents an off-target read in a library built for alpha chains; its size is of limited meaning. The V call is TRBV28, the J call TRBJ1-5; possibly TRBD1 for D (5 bases). Germline V lookup: CDR1 MDHEN, CDR2 SYDVKM. Trimming left V 1 base short and J 7 bases short, with 14 bases between. This CDR3 spans 15 amino acids. The CDR3: CASSLYAQAGQPQHF. The CDR3 DNA sequence: TGTGCCAGCAGTTTATATGCACAGGCTGGGCAGCCCCAGCATTTT.

On this clonotype itself: This beta chain turned up in a library designed for alpha chains; as an off-target read, its abundance says little. This chain connects TRBV28 to TRBJ2-7; D call uncertain. The CDR3 has 14 amino acids. V lost 1 base to trimming and J lost 2 bases, with 9 bases between them. Per germline, CDR1 MDHEN and CDR2 SYDVKM. The CDR3 DNA reads TGTGCCAGCAGTTTATATGCGAATACCTACGAGCAGTACTTC. Translated, it gives CASSLYANTYEQYF.

This clonotype showed up just a few times. Found in a library prepared for alpha chains, this beta chain is an off-target read, and its abundance has little meaning. This chain uses TRBV7-2 with TRBJ2-1; TRBD2 matches 7 bases. The V gene's germline CDR1 is SGHTA and CDR2 FQGNSA. The length of the CDR3 is 17 residues. The V segment lost 3 bases and the J segment 8 bases; nucleotides outside the gene matches: 16. CDR3 region: CASSFRFSGGLRDEQFF. DNA of the CDR3: TGTGCCAGCAGCTTTCGGTTTTCGGGGGGACTTAGGGATGAGCAGTTCTTC.

Concerning this clonotype: As an off-target read in a library built for alpha chains, this beta chain has a frequency of little significance. The rearrangement uses TRBV7-8 and TRBJ1-3, with D unclear. Germline CDR1 and CDR2: SGHVS and FQNEAQ. This CDR3 contains 14 residues. The V end lost 5 bases, the J end lost 4 bases, and 12 bases lay between the germline ends. The CDR3 reads CASSRISGGNTIYF. CDR3 DNA: TGTGCCAGCAGCCGAATTAGCGGGGGAAACACCATATATTTT.

This clonotype was counted a few times. This beta chain is off target for a library built for alpha chains, so its abundance means little. The genes are TRBV28 and TRBJ2-7, with D perhaps matching TRBD1 or TRBD2 (6 bases each). V was shortened by 6 bases and J by 3 bases, with 18 bases between the two germline ends. Germline V gene sequence: CDR1 MDHEN, CDR2 SYDVKM. The CDR3 has 15 residues. The CDR3 DNA reads as TGTGCCAGCAGGTTAGGGGGGAATTCCCACTACGAGCAGTACTTC. Encoded protein: CASRLGGNSHYEQYF.

On this clonotype: The library was built for alpha chains, so this beta chain is an off-target read and its size means little. The V and J genes are TRBV20-1 and TRBJ2-2; no clear D. Trimming stripped 3 bases from V and 3 bases from J, with 5 bases between. Germline V lookup: CDR1 DFQATT, CDR2 SNEGSKA (reference sequence). This CDR3 spans 12 amino acids. The DNA for the CDR3 is TGCAGTGCTAGGATGGACACCGGGGAGCTGTTTTTT. Translated, it gives CSARMDTGELFF.

On this clonotype itself: This beta chain represents an off-target read in a library built for alpha chains; its size is of limited meaning. CDR3 nucleotides: TGTGCCAGCAGTTGGCCCAGCGGGGAGCTGTTTTTT. It specifies CASSWPSGELFF. This chain uses TRBV6-5 with TRBJ2-2; D uncertain. V shed 4 bases and J shed 7 bases, with 7 bases lying between them. This CDR3 has 12 residues. Looked up from germline, CDR1 is MNHEY and CDR2 is SVGAGI.

As concerns this clonotype: For a library built for alpha chains, this beta chain is a stray read; little rests on its size. This sequence joins TRBV12-3 or TRBV12-4 and TRBJ2-3; 10 bases line up with TRBD2. The CDR3 spans 14 residues. V was clipped by 2 bases and J by 5 bases; unmatched bases: 1. The CDR3 spells CASSLLAGEDTQYF. CDR3 bases: TGTGCCAGCAGTTTACTAGCGGGGGAAGATACGCAGTATTTT.

This clonotype has more than one count but fewer than ten. This beta chain represents an off-target read in a library built for alpha chains; its size is of limited meaning. The rearrangement uses TRBV6-5 and TRBJ2-7; 9 bases agree with TRBD1. The CDR3 totals 15 residues. V lost 4 bases and J lost 1; bases outside the gene matches: 5. CDR1 and CDR2 from the germline V gene are MNHEY and SVGAGI. CDR3 coding DNA: TGTGCCAGCAGTTCCCTCGGGACAGGGTCCTACGAGCAGTACTTC. It translates to CASSSLGTGSYEQYF.

This clonotype was recorded a few times. Found in a library prepared for alpha chains, this beta chain is an off-target read, and its abundance has little meaning. The V call is TRBV3-1, the J call TRBJ2-5, with D perhaps matching TRBD1 (5 bases). The CDR3 is made up of 14 amino acids. Germline CDR1 is LGHDT and CDR2 is YNNKEL (reference sequence). The germline V and J ends were trimmed by 4 bases and 4 bases, with 13 bases remaining between them. The CDR3 loop is CASSLRAGAETQYF. The DNA of the CDR3 is TGTGCCAGCAGCCTCAGGGCAGGAGCAGAGACCCAGTACTTC.

On this clonotype: This beta chain lies outside the target of a library built for alpha chains; its clone size means little. The chain recombines TRBV5-1 with TRBJ1-1, with 9 bases lining up with TRBD1. Germline V lookup: CDR1 SGHRS, CDR2 YFSETQ. V trimming: 4 bases; J trimming: 3 bases; junction bases outside the gene matches: 4. This CDR3 has 14 residues. The CDR3 DNA is TGCGCCAGCAGCCCTAGACAGGGGGACACTGAAGCTTTCTTT. Translated, it gives CASSPRQGDTEAFF.

A remark on this clonotype: Being off target in a library aimed at alpha chains, this beta chain has a size of little meaning. The V call is TRBV5-1, the J call TRBJ1-2; D is ambiguous. The ends were cut back, 3 bases at V and 6 bases at J, with 12 bases in the middle. CDR1 is SGHRS and CDR2 is YFSETQ in the germline V gene. The CDR3 is 13 amino acids. CDR3 nucleotide sequence: TGCGCCAGCAGCTCAAGCTGGCGGGATGGCTACACCTTC. Amino acids: CASSSSWRDGYTF.

Concerning this clonotype itself: The library was designed around alpha chains, so this beta chain is a stray read whose abundance carries little weight. This chain links TRBV10-3 with TRBJ2-7; 8 nucleotides line up with TRBD1. CDR3 length: 13 amino acids. The germline CDR1 and CDR2 sequences are ENHRY and SYGVKD. Losses at the gene ends were 6 bases for V and 4 bases for J; bases not matched to a gene: 5. The CDR3 bases are TGTGCCATCAGAGGGACAGGAAGGTACGAGCAGTACTTC. Encoded protein: CAIRGTGRYEQYF.

This clonotype ranks as medium-sized. The library was designed around alpha chains, so this beta chain is a stray read whose abundance carries little weight. The CDR3 DNA follows: TGCGCCAGCAGCTCGACCGGGACAGCCTTTGTCTACACCTTC. It is translated as CASSSTGTAFVYTF. The chain is built from TRBV5-1 and TRBJ1-2; 7 bases match TRBD1. The CDR3 consists of 14 residues. Per the germline V gene, CDR1 is SGHRS and CDR2 is YFSETQ. The V segment lost 3 bases and the J segment 10 bases; nucleotides outside the gene matches: 12. The full variable domain, with the rest looked up from reference TRBV5-1 and TRBJ1-2, is KAGVTQTPRYLIKTRGQQVTLSCSPISGHRSVSWYQQTPGQGLQFLFEYFSETQRNKGNFPGRFSGRQFSNSRSEMNVSTLELGDSALYLCASSSTGTAFVYTFGSGTRLTVV.

Notes on this clonotype: With the library built for alpha chains, this beta chain is off target and its frequency is not meaningful. CDR3 in amino acids: CASSTWTGLWQEYGYTF. The CDR3 bases are TGTGCCAGCAGTACCTGGACAGGGTTATGGCAGGAGTATGGCTACACCTTC. V and J are TRBV28 and TRBJ1-2; 8 bases align to TRBD1. The length of the CDR3 is 17 residues. With V trimmed by 5 bases and J by 5 bases, 16 bases remained unmatched. In germline, CDR1 is MDHEN, CDR2 SYDVKM.

Comment on this clonotype: The library was designed around alpha chains, so this beta chain is a stray read whose abundance carries little weight. The V and J genes are TRBV24-1 and TRBJ1-2; no clear D. The CDR3 has 12 residues. Deletions cut 7 bases from V and 3 bases from J, with 8 bases between. Germline lookup yields CDR1 KGHDR and CDR2 SFDVKD. CDR3: CATRRIHYGYTF. The DNA for the CDR3 is TGTGCCACCAGAAGGATCCACTATGGCTACACCTTC.

Points on this clonotype: Since the library was made to target alpha chains, this beta chain is a stray read and its abundance is not meaningful. This rearrangement joins TRBV9 to TRBJ2-2; D not certain. Germline CDR1 reads SGDLS; CDR2 reads YYNGEE. V lost 4 bases to trimming and J lost 4 bases, with 14 bases between them. This CDR3 region has 15 residues. This chain's CDR3 is CASSLQGRGTGELFF. CDR3 nucleotides: TGTGCCAGCAGCCTCCAAGGACGCGGCACCGGGGAGCTGTTTTTT.

On this clonotype: This beta chain represents an off-target read in a library built for alpha chains; its size is of limited meaning. The gene calls are TRBV28 and TRBJ2-7, with 11 bases identical to TRBD1. V lost 4 bases and J lost 7; bases outside the gene matches: 6. From germline, CDR1 is MDHEN and CDR2 SYDVKM. The CDR3 extends over 14 amino acids. CDR3 nucleotide sequence: TGTGCCAGCAGTTGGACAGGGGGCTGGTGGGAGCAGTACTTC. Translation: CASSWTGGWWEQYF.

This clonotype was detected a few times. This beta chain came through as a stray read in a library set up for alpha chains, and its size says little. CDR3 sequence reads: CASSLEVSGHTQYF. The CDR3 bases are TGTGCCAGCAGCTTAGAGGTTAGCGGGCATACGCAGTATTTT. The chain employs TRBV7-2 and TRBJ2-3; 7 positions match TRBD2. CDR1 is SGHTA, CDR2 FQGNSA, per germline. There are 14 residues in the CDR3. V gave up 1 base and J gave up 7 bases; unmatched junction bases: 5.

On this clonotype itself: This beta chain turned up in a library designed for alpha chains; as an off-target read, its abundance says little. V is TRBV27 and J is TRBJ2-1; D gene ambiguous. V dropped 3 bases and J dropped 0 bases, with 9 bases sitting between them. The CDR3 runs 15 residues. Germline CDR1 reads MNHEY; CDR2 reads SMNVEV (reference sequence). The CDR3 sequence is CASSFVGSSYNEQFF. As DNA, the CDR3 is TGTGCCAGCAGTTTTGTGGGCAGCTCCTACAATGAGCAGTTCTTC.

As to this clonotype: This beta chain is a stray read from a library made for alpha chains; its abundance is not meaningful. The genes are TRBV5-1 and TRBJ2-5, with a weak D call TRBD2 (6 bases). Germline V gene lookup returns CDR1 SGHRS and CDR2 YFSETQ. The ends were cut back, 4 bases at V and 5 bases at J, with 12 bases in the middle. This CDR3 is 13 amino acids long. The CDR3 loop reads CASSTPGRETQYF. In DNA form, the CDR3 reads TGCGCCAGCAGCACCCCAGGGAGGGAGACCCAGTACTTC.

Concerning this clonotype itself: Since the library was made to target alpha chains, this beta chain is a stray read and its abundance is not meaningful. The gene calls are TRBV10-3 and TRBJ2-1; 7 bases are shared with TRBD1. With V trimmed by 0 bases and J by 5 bases, 13 bases remained unmatched. Germline V gene data show CDR1 as ENHRY and CDR2 as SYGVKD. The CDR3 runs to 18 residues. The CDR3 reads CAISESGQTTFMNNEQFF. The CDR3 region has the DNA TGTGCCATCAGTGAGTCGGGACAGACTACGTTCATGAACAATGAGCAGTTCTTC.

This clonotype is medium-sized (0.01 to 0.1%). This beta chain is off target for a library built for alpha chains, so its abundance means little. The J gene is TRBJ1-2, the V gene TRBV18; D remains unclear. Between the trimmed V and J ends, which lost 6 bases and 4 bases, there was a span of 18 bases. CDR1 is KGHSH and CDR2 is LQKENI in the germline V gene. CDR3 size: 15 residues. CDR3 loop: CASSSRSEAGYGYTF. The CDR3 DNA is TGTGCCAGCTCCTCAAGGAGCGAGGCGGGCTATGGCTACACCTTC.

This clonotype has only a few counts. This beta chain represents an off-target read in a library built for alpha chains; its size is of limited meaning. The chain is built from TRBV28 and TRBJ2-7; 9 bases agree with TRBD1. With 4 bases clipped from V and 4 bases from J, the junction kept 5 bases outside the gene matches. The germline CDR1 and CDR2 sequences are MDHEN and SYDVKM. The CDR3 is 14 amino acids. CDR3 in amino acids: CASSSGQGLYEQYF. As DNA, the CDR3 is TGTGCCAGCAGTTCCGGACAGGGGTTATACGAGCAGTACTTC.